The 11 T cell receptor beta chains presented below share a single source sample, sequenced in a study of T cell repertoires in cytomegalovirus infection (dated by TCRdb to the late 2010s). Reading the label with the study, this specimen's treatment or condition is: in vitro stimulation with specific CMV peptide epitopes to enrich CMV-specific T cells. These receptors have no identified antigens. This sample was sequenced with an Illumina HiSeq 1500. The public reads were run again by TCRdb, first through fastp at Q25 and then through MiXCR, and only productive beta chains were kept. Rows are combined by CDR3 protein, so each entry shows the most common genes and DNA. The sample yields some 940,000 distinct CDR3 sequences; 30% to 40% were counted once. The ten largest make up more than 13% of the sample. The sequencing here drew on cultured CD8+ T cells from PBMCs, taken from culture after CMV antigen stimulation. The receptors derive from a human donor in good health (CMV status not recorded). Some clones in this sample may be carry-over from other donors' samples.

This clonotype was observed a handful of times. V and J are TRBV7-8 and TRBJ2-1; D gene ambiguous. This CDR3 is built from 17 residues. Germline V gives CDR1 SGHVS, CDR2 FQNEAQ. The V gene lost 0 bases and the J gene lost 0 bases, with 12 bases spanning the gap. The CDR3 DNA reads as TGTGCCAGCAGCTTAGCGTCTTTGTCCAGCTCCTACAATGAGCAGTTCTTC. It encodes CASSLASLSSSYNEQFF.

This clonotype was seen a few times. This chain connects TRBV27 to TRBJ2-7, with 11 bases fitting TRBD1. This CDR3 region has 14 residues. V gave up 6 bases and J gave up 5 bases; unmatched junction bases: 6. Germline V gene lookup returns CDR1 MNHEY and CDR2 SMNVEV (reference sequence). The CDR3 protein is CASSSGTGGDEQYF. In DNA form, the CDR3 reads TGTGCCAGCAGCTCCGGGACAGGGGGTGACGAGCAGTACTTC.

This rearrangement joins TRBV12-3 or TRBV12-4 to TRBJ2-2; D is unclear. V was cut by 2 bases and J by 4 bases, with 11 bases left in between. The CDR3 runs to 15 residues. The chain's CDR3 is CASSLSGPVTGELFF. In nucleotides, the CDR3 is TGTGCCAGCAGTTTATCCGGGCCGGTCACCGGGGAGCTGTTTTTT.

This clonotype was counted a single time. This rearrangement joins TRBV25-1 to TRBJ1-2, with D perhaps TRBD1 (5 bases). The CDR3 loop spans 16 amino acids. V was clipped by 2 bases and J by 1 base, with 14 bases between them. The V gene's germline CDR1 is MGHDK and CDR2 SYGVNS. The CDR3 sequence: CASSEVRETDNYGYTF. For the CDR3, the DNA is TGTGCCAGCAGTGAAGTTCGTGAGACAGATAACTATGGCTACACCTTC.

This clonotype was observed a few times. The chain couples TRBV6-6 to TRBJ1-6; TRBD1 is a possible D gene (6 bases). The ends were cut back, 7 bases at V and 4 bases at J, with 11 bases in the middle. From germline, CDR1 is MNHNY and CDR2 SVGAGI (reference sequence). The CDR3 spans 14 residues. Written as DNA, the CDR3 is TGTGCCAGCATCGGGGGACATTATAATTCACCCCTCCACTTT. This sequence encodes CASIGGHYNSPLHF.

This sequence joins TRBV19 and TRBJ2-7; D gene uncertain. Germline-derived CDR1 and CDR2 are LNHDA and SQIVND (reference sequence). With 0 bases removed from V and 4 bases from J, the gap between germline ends came to 7 bases. This CDR3 region has 13 residues. In DNA form, the CDR3 reads TGTGCCAGTAGTATAGATAAGGGATACGAGCAGTACTTC. Amino acids: CASSIDKGYEQYF.

The chain joins TRBV6-5 to TRBJ2-2; D not resolved. The V end was cut by 2 bases, the J end by 0 bases, with 4 bases between. In germline, CDR1 is MNHEY, CDR2 SVGAGI. CDR3 length: 14 amino acids. The DNA of the CDR3 is TGTGCCAGCAGTTACGCCGCGAACACCGGGGAGCTGTTTTTT. It specifies CASSYAANTGELFF.

This clonotype was seen at least ten times. The rearrangement uses TRBV7-2 and TRBJ1-2; D gene unclear. Trimming removed 4 bases from V and 1 base from J, with 19 bases in between. Germline CDR1 reads SGHTA; CDR2 reads FQGNSA. The CDR3 contains 17 residues. The CDR3 DNA follows: TGTGCCAGCAGCTCTACACCCCCCCTGGGGATTAACTATGGCTACACCTTC. It translates to CASSSTPPLGINYGYTF.

This clonotype was detected only a few times. The chain joins TRBV4-1 to TRBJ1-2; TRBD1 might be the D (5 bases). CDR1 and CDR2 from the germline V gene are MGHRA and YSYEKL. Trimming removed 0 bases at V and 6 bases at J, with 23 bases between. This CDR3 has 18 amino acids. CDR3: CASSQDNEGHVARHGYTF. CDR3 sequence (DNA): TGCGCCAGCAGCCAAGACAACGAAGGACACGTCGCCCGGCATGGCTACACCTTC.

In this sample, this clonotype turned up many times. The chain combines TRBV7-6 with TRBJ2-7; 7 nucleotides align to TRBD1. The germline V gene has CDR1 SGHVS and CDR2 FNYEAQ. Trimming removed 5 bases from V and 0 bases from J; junction bases left unmatched: 10. CDR3 length: 16 residues. The CDR3 DNA reads TGTGCCAGCAGCCCTCTCACGGGACAGCCCTCCTACGAGCAGTACTTC. Protein product: CASSPLTGQPSYEQYF.

The genes are TRBV14 and TRBJ2-1, with TRBD2 as a possible D gene (5 bases). Trimming pared 4 bases from V and 8 bases from J, leaving 12 bases between. The CDR3 is made up of 13 amino acids. Germline V lookup: CDR1 SGHDN, CDR2 FVKESK. CDR3 loop: CASSPPGVDEQFF. CDR3 sequence (DNA): TGTGCCAGCAGCCCTCCCGGGGTCGATGAGCAGTTCTTC.